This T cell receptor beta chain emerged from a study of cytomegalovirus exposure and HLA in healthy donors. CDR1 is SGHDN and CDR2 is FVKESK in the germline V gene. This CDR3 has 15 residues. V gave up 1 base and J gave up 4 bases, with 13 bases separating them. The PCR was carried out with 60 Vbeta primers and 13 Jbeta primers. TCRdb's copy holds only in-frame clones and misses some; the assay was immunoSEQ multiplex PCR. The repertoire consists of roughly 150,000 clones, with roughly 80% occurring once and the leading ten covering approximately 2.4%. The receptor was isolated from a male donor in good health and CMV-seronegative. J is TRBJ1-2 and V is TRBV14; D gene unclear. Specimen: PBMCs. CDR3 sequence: CASSQGGAGVYGYTF. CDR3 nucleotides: TGTGCCAGCAGCCAAGGGGGAGCAGGTGTCTATGGCTACACCTTC.